Listed here is a single T cell receptor beta chain. Its antigen remains unidentified. This sample is drawn from a study of monozygotic twins with inflammatory bowel disease. Study results and limitations: IBD patients shared fewer clonotypes with others than healthy twins, especially with disease activity.

The CDR3 is 14 amino acids. Germline V gene lookup returns CDR1 SGHRS and CDR2 YFSETQ. TCRdb reprocessed the 5' RACE reads, with one entry per CDR3 protein and no DNA. The sample's table shows some 210,000 distinct CDR3 sequences. The V call is TRBV5-1, the J call TRBJ1-4; the D call from TCRdb, TRBD1, cannot be confirmed without DNA. The origin of this receptor is a human donor with ulcerative colitis or Crohn's disease, or a healthy co-twin of an affected twin (not recorded which). The specimen sequenced was blood. CDR3 in amino acids: CASTSGQINEKLFF.